The clone carrying this TCR beta chain was picked up many times. Germline V gene lookup returns CDR1 MNHEY and CDR2 SVGAGI. CDR3 length equals 15 residues. The junction had 11 bases not matched to a gene; V was cut back by 7 bases and J by 3 bases. The source of the sample is a study of T cells after yellow fever vaccination. Study context: Researchers used SMART-Seq v4 Ultra Low Input to prepare fractions that had low cell numbers.

Template-switching 5'RACE yielded the TCR cDNA; a universal primer site and UMIs were added in the process. TCRdb itself ran the 5' RACE reads through MiXCR, one entry per CDR3 protein. Found here are around 29,000 distinct CDR3 sequences, approximately 6% of them singletons; the top ten hold roughly 25%. Study-wide results and limits: Within FACS-sorted repertoires, abundant clonotypes contaminating from the bulk population could be present.

The source is a man aged 30 to 39 who received the YFV17D yellow fever vaccine. The chain couples TRBV6-5 to TRBJ2-7; 8 bases line up with TRBD2. The material sequenced was PBMCs, either bulk or a sorted T-cell subset (CD4+, CD8+, memory, or dextramer-sorted; not recorded which), taken on the day of the yellow fever booster vaccination. This CDR3 reads CASKPRREGRYEQYF. In nucleotides, the CDR3 is TGTGCCAGCAAACCTAGACGGGAGGGCCGCTACGAGCAGTACTTC.